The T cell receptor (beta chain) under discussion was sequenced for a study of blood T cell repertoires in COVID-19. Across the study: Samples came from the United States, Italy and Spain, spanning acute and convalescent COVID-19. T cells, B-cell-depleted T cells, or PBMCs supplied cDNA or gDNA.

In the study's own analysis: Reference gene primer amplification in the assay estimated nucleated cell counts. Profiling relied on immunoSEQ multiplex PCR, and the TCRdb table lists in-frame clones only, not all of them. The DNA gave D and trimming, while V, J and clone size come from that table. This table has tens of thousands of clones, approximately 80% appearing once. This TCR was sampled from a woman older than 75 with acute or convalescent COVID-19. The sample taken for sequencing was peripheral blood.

The CDR3 DNA sequence: TGTGCCAGCAGGGTTGAGGGTTACAATGAGCAGTTCTTC. It translates to CASRVEGYNEQFF. The chain links TRBV6-5 to TRBJ2-1; tentative D call: TRBD2 (5 bases). This CDR3 has 13 residues. In germline, CDR1 is MNHEY, CDR2 SVGAGI. Deletions cut 6 bases from V and 4 bases from J, with 10 bases between.